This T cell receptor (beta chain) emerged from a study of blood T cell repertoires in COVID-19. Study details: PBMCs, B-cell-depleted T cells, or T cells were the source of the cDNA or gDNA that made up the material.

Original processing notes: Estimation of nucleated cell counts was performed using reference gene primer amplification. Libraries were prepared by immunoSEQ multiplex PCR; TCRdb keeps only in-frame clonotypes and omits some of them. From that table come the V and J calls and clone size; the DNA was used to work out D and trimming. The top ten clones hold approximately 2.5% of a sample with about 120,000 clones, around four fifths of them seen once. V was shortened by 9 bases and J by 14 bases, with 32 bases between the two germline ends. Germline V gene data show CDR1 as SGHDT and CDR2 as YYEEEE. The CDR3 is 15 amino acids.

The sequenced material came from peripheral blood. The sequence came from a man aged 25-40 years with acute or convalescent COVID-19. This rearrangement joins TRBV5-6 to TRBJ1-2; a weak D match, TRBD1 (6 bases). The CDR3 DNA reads TGTGCCACCCAGCCCTCGTGGGGGGGCGCGTCAACTCTAACCTTC. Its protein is CATQPSWGGASTLTF.